The 26 T cell receptor beta chains presented below share a single source sample, sequenced in a study of T-cell memory formation after mild COVID-19. TCRdb redid the calling of the 5' RACE reads with MiXCR, one entry per CDR3 protein. The sample lists approximately 350,000 distinct CDR3 sequences; approximately 12% were seen once. The sequencing input was PBMCs or a T cell subset sorted from them (not recorded which). These receptors all come from a man aged 18 to 29 who had mild COVID-19 (a few samples of this study predate the infection). Cell type and time point are not known.

This clonotype occurred a few times. J is TRBJ1-6 and V is TRBV5-1; D remains ambiguous. The CDR3 is 15 residues long. Trimming cost V 4 bases and J 10 bases, with 18 bases left between them. The germline gives CDR1 SGHRS, CDR2 YFSETQ. The CDR3 DNA sequence: TGCGCCAGCAGCGACCCGGGTCCCAGGCACTCACCCCTCCACTTT. Protein: CASSDPGPRHSPLHF.

This clonotype occurred many times. This chain connects TRBV7-9 to TRBJ2-3, with D tentatively TRBD2 (5 bases). The germline gives CDR1 SEHNR, CDR2 FQNEAQ (reference sequence). CDR3 length: 11 residues. V shed 7 bases and J shed 14 bases, with 16 bases lying between them. The CDR3 DNA follows: TGTGCCAGCACCCGGGGTCCAAGGGTGTATTTT. Translation gives CASTRGPRVYF.

This clonotype was seen ten or more times. The chain links TRBV15 to TRBJ1-1; 11 bases agree with TRBD1. The CDR3 loop spans 12 amino acids. CDR1 is LNHNV, CDR2 YYDKDF, per germline (reference sequence). V lost 6 bases, J lost 14 bases, and 8 bases stayed unmatched. CDR3 nucleotides: TGTGCCACCAGAGAGGGGACAGGGGGAAAGTTCTTT. Protein product: CATREGTGGKFF.

As to this clonotype: One end of the junction is discordant with germline, which a read error may explain. The rearrangement links TRBV14 to TRBJ2-1, with 7 positions matching TRBD2. Germline V gene lookup returns CDR1 SGHDN and CDR2 FVKESK. The CDR3 sequence is 14 residues long. CDR3 in amino acids: CAISGLVRYNEQFF. The CDR3 DNA reads as TGTGCCATCAGCGGACTAGTCCGCTACAATGAGCAGTTCTTC.

This clonotype was recorded many times. Here the CDR3 reads CASSLVASRGYEQYF. The CDR3 nucleotides read TGTGCCAGCAGCTTGGTTGCTAGCAGAGGATACGAGCAGTACTTC. This chain joins TRBV5-6 and TRBJ2-7, with D maybe TRBD2 (5 bases). V lost 0 bases to trimming and J lost 4 bases, with 14 bases between them. The length of the CDR3 is 15 residues. CDR1 SGHDT and CDR2 YYEEEE come from the germline V gene.

This clonotype was detected only a few times. Germline and junction disagree at one end, which may indicate a read error. The chain uses TRBV2 and TRBJ2-5; 9 positions match TRBD1. Per germline, CDR1 SNHLY and CDR2 FYNNEI. The CDR3 is 14 amino acids. The CDR3 DNA reads as TGTGCCAGCAATGAACAGGGGGCCGATGGGACCCAGTACTTC. Protein product: CASNEQGADGTQYF.

The chain employs TRBV29-1 and TRBJ2-7; TRBD2 matches at 13 bases. After removal of 6 bases from V and 3 bases from J, the junction contained 5 bases not matched to a gene. The CDR3 has 14 amino acids. From germline, CDR1 is SQVTM and CDR2 ANQGSEA. The CDR3 DNA sequence: TGCAGCGTACGACTAGCGGGGGGCGGCTACGAGCAGTACTTC. Protein sequence: CSVRLAGGGYEQYF.

The chain is built from TRBV4-2 and TRBJ2-5, with D unclear. Germline V gene data show CDR1 as LGHNA and CDR2 as YNFKEQ. V was shortened by 0 bases and J by 5 bases, with 13 bases between the two germline ends. This CDR3 has 15 amino acids. CDR3 residues: CASSQENTARETQYF. The CDR3 nucleotides read TGTGCCAGCAGCCAAGAAAACACAGCGAGGGAGACCCAGTACTTC.

This clonotype was seen a few times. This sequence joins TRBV20-1 and TRBJ2-2; 7 nucleotides match TRBD1. V lost 6 bases and J lost 4; bases outside the gene matches: 8. Germline CDR1 and CDR2: DFQATT and SNEGSKA (reference sequence). There are 14 residues in the CDR3. In nucleotides, the CDR3 is TGCAGTGCATCAAAGACAGGGATCACCGGGGAGCTGTTTTTT. Translation gives CSASKTGITGELFF.

This clonotype occurred a few times. The chain combines TRBV9 with TRBJ2-2; D could derive from TRBD1 or TRBD2 (5 bases each). Germline V lookup: CDR1 SGDLS, CDR2 YYNGEE. The CDR3 covers 15 residues. V dropped 3 bases and J dropped 6 bases, with 15 bases sitting between them. The CDR3 DNA follows: TGTGCCAGCAGCGCCGTACTGGGGGAGTCCGGGGAGCTGTTTTTT. It specifies CASSAVLGESGELFF.

The sample holds a few counts of this clonotype. The chain recombines TRBV5-1 with TRBJ2-4, with D possibly being TRBD1 or TRBD2 (6 bases each). This CDR3 is built from 16 residues. Germline V gives CDR1 SGHRS, CDR2 YFSETQ. The ends were cut back, 7 bases at V and 1 base at J, with 18 bases in the middle. The CDR3 DNA sequence: TGCGCCAGCTCCCTTGAGGGGGGCCCGGCCAAAAACATTCAGTACTTC. Its translation: CASSLEGGPAKNIQYF.

This rearrangement joins TRBV11-2 to TRBJ1-1, with D possibly TRBD1 on 5 matching bases. Germline-derived CDR1 and CDR2 are SGHAT and FQNNGV. The CDR3 totals 16 residues. Trimming left V 4 bases short and J 2 bases short, with 17 bases between. The CDR3 region has the DNA TGTGCCAGCAGCTCAGCGGGGGTGCAGGAAAACACTGAAGCTTTCTTT. The encoded protein is CASSSAGVQENTEAFF.

The chain carries TRBV12-3 or TRBV12-4 and TRBJ1-1; 8 nucleotides line up with TRBD1. This CDR3 has 16 amino acids. V was pared by 5 bases and J by 5 bases, with 13 bases of the junction left unmatched. CDR3 sequence reads: CASSAGQGVGPTEAFF. CDR3 coding DNA: TGTGCCAGCAGTGCCGGACAGGGCGTAGGTCCAACTGAAGCTTTCTTT.

This clonotype was counted a few times. The chain uses TRBV11-3 and TRBJ2-2; D gene uncertain. The CDR3 has 13 amino acids. The V end lost 2 bases, the J end lost 6 bases, and 7 bases lay between the germline ends. Per germline, CDR1 SGHNT and CDR2 YENEEA. The CDR3 DNA follows: TGTGCCAGCAGCTTATCCTCGCCCGGGGAGCTGTTTTTT. Translating gives CASSLSSPGELFF.

This clonotype has just a few counts. The chain carries TRBV7-3 and TRBJ2-3, with no clear D. The CDR3 covers 13 residues. The germline V and J ends were trimmed by 4 bases and 4 bases, with 9 bases remaining between them. Per the germline V gene, CDR1 is SGHTA and CDR2 is FQGTGA. CDR3 nucleotides: TGTGCCAGCAGCTCCCGGCTGGCAGATACGCAGTATTTT. This codes for CASSSRLADTQYF.

In this sample, this clonotype turned up a few times. V gene TRBV12-3 or TRBV12-4 combines with J gene TRBJ1-5; no definite D call. Trimming cost V 8 bases and J 7 bases, with 12 bases left between them. This CDR3 contains 12 residues. CDR3 DNA sequence: TGTGCCAGCCTCAAACGCGGGCAGCCCCAGCATTTT. Translation: CASLKRGQPQHF.

This clonotype was observed a handful of times. CDR3 nucleotide sequence: TGCGCCAGCAGCCAACAGGGAGTGTCTGAAGCTTTCTTT. Translation: CASSQQGVSEAFF. V and J are TRBV4-1 and TRBJ1-1, with D tentatively TRBD1 (5 bases). Germline V gives CDR1 MGHRA, CDR2 YSYEKL. V was cut by 2 bases and J by 6 bases, with 10 bases left in between. The CDR3 loop spans 13 amino acids.

The table lists this clonotype with a few counts. The chain recombines TRBV4-2 with TRBJ2-1; D ambiguous. This CDR3 contains 13 residues. V was pared by 4 bases and J by 7 bases, with 11 bases between. Germline-derived CDR1 and CDR2 are LGHNA and YNFKEQ. The CDR3 loop reads CASSPEAHNEQFF. CDR3 DNA sequence: TGTGCCAGCAGCCCAGAAGCCCATAATGAGCAGTTCTTC.

This clonotype showed up just a few times. V gene TRBV10-3 combines with J gene TRBJ2-3; 8 positions match TRBD1. V trimming: 8 bases; J trimming: 2 bases; junction bases outside the gene matches: 6. Germline CDR1 ENHRY, CDR2 SYGVKD. The CDR3 length is 14 residues. The CDR3 here is CAIGGQDLTDTQYF. Written as DNA, the CDR3 is TGTGCCATCGGGGGACAGGACCTCACAGATACGCAGTATTTT.

In this sample, this clonotype turned up many times. V gene TRBV2 combines with J gene TRBJ2-5; no clear D. V lost 1 base and J lost 4, with 10 bases in between. The CDR3 sequence is 14 residues long. Per the germline V gene, CDR1 is SNHLY and CDR2 is FYNNEI. The CDR3 sequence: CASSEVGWAETQYF. The CDR3 DNA reads as TGTGCCAGCAGTGAAGTCGGCTGGGCAGAGACCCAGTACTTC.

The table lists this clonotype with a few counts. The chain carries TRBV5-6 and TRBJ2-3; a weak D match, TRBD2 (5 bases). This CDR3 has 14 amino acids. The V and J ends lost 7 bases and 2 bases respectively, with 14 bases between them. CDR1 is SGHDT, CDR2 YYEEEE, per germline. The DNA for the CDR3 is TGTGCCAGCGCAAACGGAGGCATCACAGATACGCAGTATTTT. Amino acid sequence: CASANGGITDTQYF.

V and J are TRBV24-1 and TRBJ2-5; TRBD1 or TRBD2 may be the D gene (5 bases each). Germline V CDR1 and CDR2: KGHDR, SFDVKD. Trimming pared 4 bases from V and 3 bases from J, leaving 8 bases between. The CDR3 length is 13 residues. The CDR3: CATSEGPKETQYF. CDR3 nucleotide sequence: TGTGCCACCAGTGAGGGACCTAAAGAGACCCAGTACTTC.

There are a few counts of this clonotype. The CDR3 nucleotides are TGTGCCAGCAGCTTAGCCCCGGTACGATCAGAAAAACTGTTTTTT. It yields the protein CASSLAPVRSEKLFF. J is TRBJ1-4 and V is TRBV7-8; no clear D gene. The germline gives CDR1 SGHVS, CDR2 FQNEAQ. This CDR3 spans 15 amino acids. V was trimmed by 0 bases and J by 8 bases, leaving 13 bases between them. Looking up the rest from reference TRBV7-8 and TRBJ1-4 gives the full variable domain: GAGVSQSPRYKVAKRGQDVALRCDPISGHVSLFWYQQALGQGPEFLTYFQNEAQLDKSGLPSDRFFAERPEGSVSTLKIQRTQQEDSAVYLCASSLAPVRSEKLFFGSGTQLSVL.

This clonotype was recorded many times. The V call is TRBV7-8, the J call TRBJ2-1; TRBD1 agrees at 9 bases. The CDR3 has 18 residues. Germline CDR1 reads SGHVS; CDR2 reads FQNEAQ. The V and J ends lost 5 bases and 0 bases, in that order; junction bases with no gene match: 11. In DNA form, the CDR3 reads TGTGCCAGCAGCCCTCGTCCCGGGACAGGGAGCTCCTACAATGAGCAGTTCTTC. Residues: CASSPRPGTGSSYNEQFF.

This clonotype was recorded a few times. The chain is built from TRBV7-2 and TRBJ2-1; 12 bases are shared with TRBD1. CDR1 is SGHTA and CDR2 is FQGNSA in the germline V gene. The CDR3 consists of 16 residues. The V segment lost 1 base and the J segment 9 bases; nucleotides outside the gene matches: 7. CDR3 nucleotides: TGTGCCAGCAGCTTAGGGGACAGGGGGCGCCGGGTTGAGCAGTTCTTC. It yields the protein CASSLGDRGRRVEQFF.

The chain joins TRBV12-3 or TRBV12-4 to TRBJ1-1, with 7 bases identical to TRBD1. There are 17 residues in the CDR3. V lost 8 bases and J lost 0; bases outside the gene matches: 15. Here the CDR3 DNA reads TGTGCCAGCCATCCTACGGGACAGAACTCTATGAACACTGAAGCTTTCTTT. As protein: CASHPTGQNSMNTEAFF.